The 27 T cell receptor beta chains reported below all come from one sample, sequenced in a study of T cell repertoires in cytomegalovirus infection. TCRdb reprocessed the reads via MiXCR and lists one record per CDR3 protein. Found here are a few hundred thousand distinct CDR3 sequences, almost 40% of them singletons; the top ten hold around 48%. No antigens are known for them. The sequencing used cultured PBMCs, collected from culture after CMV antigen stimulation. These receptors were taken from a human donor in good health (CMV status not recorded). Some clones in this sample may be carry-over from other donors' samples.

CDR3: CASRGGGTAANTEAFF. The CDR3 DNA reads TGTGCCAGCAGAGGGGGCGGGACAGCGGCGAACACTGAAGCTTTCTTT. V gene TRBV28 combines with J gene TRBJ1-1; 7 nucleotides agree with TRBD1. The CDR3 covers 16 residues. The V and J ends lost 6 bases and 1 base, in that order; junction bases with no gene match: 11. Germline-derived CDR1 and CDR2 are MDHEN and SYDVKM.

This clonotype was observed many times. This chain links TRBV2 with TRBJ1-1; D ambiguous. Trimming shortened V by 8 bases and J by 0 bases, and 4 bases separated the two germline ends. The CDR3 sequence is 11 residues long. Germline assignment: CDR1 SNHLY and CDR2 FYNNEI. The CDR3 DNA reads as TGTGCCAGCTCGATGAACACTGAAGCTTTCTTT. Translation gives CASSMNTEAFF.

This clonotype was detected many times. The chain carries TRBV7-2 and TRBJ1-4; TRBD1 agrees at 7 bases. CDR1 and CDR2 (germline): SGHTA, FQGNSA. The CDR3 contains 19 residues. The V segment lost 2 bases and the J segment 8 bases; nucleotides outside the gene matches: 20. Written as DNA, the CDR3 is TGTGCCAGCAGCTTAATCTTAAGGGCCGGATGGGACAGTAGAGAAAAACTGTTTTTT. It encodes CASSLILRAGWDSREKLFF.

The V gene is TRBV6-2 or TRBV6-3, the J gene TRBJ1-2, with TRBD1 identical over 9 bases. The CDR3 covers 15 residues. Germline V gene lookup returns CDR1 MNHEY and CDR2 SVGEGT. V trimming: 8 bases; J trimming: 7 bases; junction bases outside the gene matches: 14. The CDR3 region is CASQVRRTGDSGYTF. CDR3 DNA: TGTGCCAGCCAGGTACGCCGGACAGGGGATTCTGGCTACACCTTC.

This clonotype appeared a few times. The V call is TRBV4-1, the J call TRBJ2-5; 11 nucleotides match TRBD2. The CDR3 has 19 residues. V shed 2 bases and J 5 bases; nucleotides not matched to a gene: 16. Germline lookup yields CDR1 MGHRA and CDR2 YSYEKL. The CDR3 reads CASSQTDQGLAGGSETQYF. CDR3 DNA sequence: TGCGCCAGCAGCCAAACGGATCAGGGGTTAGCGGGAGGGAGTGAGACCCAGTACTTC.

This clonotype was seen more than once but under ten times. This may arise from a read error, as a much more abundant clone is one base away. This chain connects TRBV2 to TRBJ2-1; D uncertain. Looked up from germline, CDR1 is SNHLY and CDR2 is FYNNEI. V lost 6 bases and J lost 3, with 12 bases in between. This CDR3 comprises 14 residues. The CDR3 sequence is CASSPQWDYNEQFF. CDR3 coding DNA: TGTGCCAGCAGCCCCCAGTGGGACTACAATGAGCAGTTCTTC.

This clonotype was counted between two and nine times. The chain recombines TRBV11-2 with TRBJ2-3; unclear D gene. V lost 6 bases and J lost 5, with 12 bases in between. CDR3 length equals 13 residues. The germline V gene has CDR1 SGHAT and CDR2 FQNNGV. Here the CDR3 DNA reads TGTGCCAGCAGTAATCATTGGGGAGATACGCAGTATTTT. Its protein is CASSNHWGDTQYF.

CDR3 in DNA: TGCAGTGCTAGAGATAATTCACAGCGTAGGGGAGTTGGCACCGGGGAGCTGTTTTTT. It codes for CSARDNSQRRGVGTGELFF. The V call is TRBV20-1, the J call TRBJ2-2; D tentatively fits TRBD1 or TRBD2 (5 bases each). V lost 0 bases to trimming and J lost 4 bases, with 24 bases between them. Per the germline V gene, CDR1 is DFQATT and CDR2 is SNEGSKA (reference sequence). CDR3 length: 19 residues.

CDR3 coding DNA: TGTGCCAGTAGTGCCCCTTGGGGGCGAGAGTTTGATCAGCCCCAGCATTTT. It yields the protein CASSAPWGREFDQPQHF. This sequence joins TRBV19 and TRBJ1-5, with D tentatively TRBD1 (6 bases). The V end lost 5 bases, the J end lost 5 bases, and 22 bases lay between the germline ends. The CDR3 totals 17 residues. CDR1 is LNHDA, CDR2 SQIVND, per germline (reference sequence).

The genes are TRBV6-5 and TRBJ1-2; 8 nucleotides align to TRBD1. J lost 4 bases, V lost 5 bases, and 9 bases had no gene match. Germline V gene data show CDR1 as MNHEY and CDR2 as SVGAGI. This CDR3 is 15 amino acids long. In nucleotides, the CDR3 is TGTGCCAGCAGTGGGGGTAATCAGGGGGCCTATGGCTACACCTTC. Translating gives CASSGGNQGAYGYTF.

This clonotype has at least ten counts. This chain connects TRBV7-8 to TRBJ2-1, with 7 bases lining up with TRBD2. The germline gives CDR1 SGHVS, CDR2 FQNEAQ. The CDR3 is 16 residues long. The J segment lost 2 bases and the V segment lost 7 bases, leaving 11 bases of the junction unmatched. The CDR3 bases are TGTGCCAGCACCCTAACTTTAGCGGGCGCCTACAATGAGCAGTTCTTC. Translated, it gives CASTLTLAGAYNEQFF.

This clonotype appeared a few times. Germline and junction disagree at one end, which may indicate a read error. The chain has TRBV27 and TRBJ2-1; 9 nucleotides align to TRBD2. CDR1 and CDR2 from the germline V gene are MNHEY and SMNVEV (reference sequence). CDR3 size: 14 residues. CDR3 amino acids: CASSRSGRYIEQFF. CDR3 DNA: TGTGCCAGCAGCCGTAGCGGGAGATACATTGAGCAGTTCTTC.

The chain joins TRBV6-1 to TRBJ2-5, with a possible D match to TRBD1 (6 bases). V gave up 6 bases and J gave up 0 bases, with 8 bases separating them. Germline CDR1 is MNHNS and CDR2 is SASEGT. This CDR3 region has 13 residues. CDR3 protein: CASRRTDQETQYF. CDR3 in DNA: TGTGCCAGCAGGCGGACAGACCAAGAGACCCAGTACTTC.

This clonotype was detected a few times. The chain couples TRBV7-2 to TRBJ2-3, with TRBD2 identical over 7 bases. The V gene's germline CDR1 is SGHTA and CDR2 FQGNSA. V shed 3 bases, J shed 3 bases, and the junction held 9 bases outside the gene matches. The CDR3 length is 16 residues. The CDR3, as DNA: TGTGCCAGCAGCTTTCGGGCGGGAGCAGGTACAGATACGCAGTATTTT. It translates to CASSFRAGAGTDTQYF.

CDR3 bases: TGTGCCAGCAGCCCCTGGACTAGCGGAGGGGGGGAGACCCAGTACTTC. Protein product: CASSPWTSGGGETQYF. This chain uses TRBV7-2 with TRBJ2-5; TRBD2 matches at 10 bases. In germline, CDR1 is SGHTA, CDR2 FQGNSA. This CDR3 has 16 amino acids. V shed 5 bases and J 5 bases; nucleotides not matched to a gene: 11.

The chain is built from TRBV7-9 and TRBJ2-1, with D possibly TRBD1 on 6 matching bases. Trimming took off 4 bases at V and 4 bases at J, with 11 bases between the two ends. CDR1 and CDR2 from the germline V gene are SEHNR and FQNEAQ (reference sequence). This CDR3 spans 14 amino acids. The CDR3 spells CASSSNRDYNEQFF. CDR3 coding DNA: TGTGCCAGCAGCTCTAACAGGGATTACAATGAGCAGTTCTTC.

The DNA for the CDR3 is TGTGCCAGCAGTTACTCCCAGGGGATCTCGGACTATGGCTACACCTTC. Protein product: CASSYSQGISDYGYTF. The chain recombines TRBV6-5 with TRBJ1-2; TRBD1 is a possible D gene (6 bases). Germline V gene lookup returns CDR1 MNHEY and CDR2 SVGAGI. Trimming took off 0 bases at V and 3 bases at J, with 14 bases between the two ends. The CDR3 spans 16 residues.

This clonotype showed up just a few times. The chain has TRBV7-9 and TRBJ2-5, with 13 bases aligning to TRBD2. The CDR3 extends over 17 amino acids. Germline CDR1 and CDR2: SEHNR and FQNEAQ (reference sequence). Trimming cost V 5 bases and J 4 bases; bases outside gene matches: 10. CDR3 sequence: CASSPPWGTSGTETQYF. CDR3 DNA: TGTGCCAGCAGCCCCCCGTGGGGGACTAGCGGGACAGAGACCCAGTACTTC.

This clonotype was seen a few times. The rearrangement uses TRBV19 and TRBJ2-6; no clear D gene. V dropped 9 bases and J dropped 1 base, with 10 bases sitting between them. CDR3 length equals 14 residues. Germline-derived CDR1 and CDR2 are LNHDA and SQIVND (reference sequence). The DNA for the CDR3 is TGTGCCAGCCTCGTACGGTCTGGGGCCAACGTCCTGACTTTC. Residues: CASLVRSGANVLTF.

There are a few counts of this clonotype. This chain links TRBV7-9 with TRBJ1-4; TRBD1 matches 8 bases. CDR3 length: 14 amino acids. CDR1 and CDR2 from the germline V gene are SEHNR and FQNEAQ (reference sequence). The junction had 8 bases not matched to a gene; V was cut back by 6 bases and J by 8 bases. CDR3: CASRGTGFGEKLFF. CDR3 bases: TGTGCCAGCAGGGGGACAGGTTTCGGCGAAAAACTGTTTTTT.

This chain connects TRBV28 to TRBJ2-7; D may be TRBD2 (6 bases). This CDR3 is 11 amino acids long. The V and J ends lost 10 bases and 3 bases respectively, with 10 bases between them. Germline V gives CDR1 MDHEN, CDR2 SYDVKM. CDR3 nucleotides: TGTGCCACCGCGGGGCACTACGAGCAGTACTTC. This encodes CATAGHYEQYF.

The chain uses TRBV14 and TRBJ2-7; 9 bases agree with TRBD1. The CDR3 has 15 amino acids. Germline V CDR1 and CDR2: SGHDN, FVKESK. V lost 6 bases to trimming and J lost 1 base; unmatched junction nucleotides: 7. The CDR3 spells CASSTRDRVSYEQYF. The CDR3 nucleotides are TGTGCCAGCAGTACAAGGGACAGGGTTTCCTACGAGCAGTACTTC.

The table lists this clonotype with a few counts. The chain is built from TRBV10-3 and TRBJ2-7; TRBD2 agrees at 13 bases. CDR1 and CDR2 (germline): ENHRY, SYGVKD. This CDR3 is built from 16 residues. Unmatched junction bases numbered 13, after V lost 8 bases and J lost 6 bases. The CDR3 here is CAIGGSGLAGRLEQYF. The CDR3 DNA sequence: TGTGCCATCGGAGGCTCGGGACTAGCGGGGCGGCTCGAGCAGTACTTC.

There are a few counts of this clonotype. This chain's CDR3 is CASSFRASGSGIGEQYF. The CDR3 coding sequence is TGTGCCAGCAGTTTTAGGGCTAGCGGGAGTGGCATAGGCGAGCAGTACTTC. This rearrangement joins TRBV12-3 or TRBV12-4 to TRBJ2-7; 10 bases are shared with TRBD2. This CDR3 comprises 17 residues. V lost 3 bases, J lost 6 bases, and 14 bases stayed unmatched.

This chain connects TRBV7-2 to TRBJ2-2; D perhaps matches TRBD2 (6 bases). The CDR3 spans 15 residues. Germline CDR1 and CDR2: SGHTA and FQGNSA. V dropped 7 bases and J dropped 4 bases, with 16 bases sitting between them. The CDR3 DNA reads TGTGCCAGCACCCGAGAGGGAGCGGGCACCGGGGAGCTGTTTTTT. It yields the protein CASTREGAGTGELFF.

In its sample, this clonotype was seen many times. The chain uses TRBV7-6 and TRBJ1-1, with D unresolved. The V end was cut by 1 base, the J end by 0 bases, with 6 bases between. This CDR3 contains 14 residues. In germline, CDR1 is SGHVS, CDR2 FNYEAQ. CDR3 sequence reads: CASSLGAMNTEAFF. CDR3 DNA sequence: TGTGCCAGCAGCTTAGGGGCCATGAACACTGAAGCTTTCTTT.

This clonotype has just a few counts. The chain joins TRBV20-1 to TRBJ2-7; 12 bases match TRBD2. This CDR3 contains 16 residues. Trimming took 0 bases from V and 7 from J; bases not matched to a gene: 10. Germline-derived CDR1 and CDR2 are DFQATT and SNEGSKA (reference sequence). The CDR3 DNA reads TGCAGTGCTAGAGATCGGGCTAGCGGGAGGGCGAGGGAGCAGTACTTC. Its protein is CSARDRASGRAREQYF.